The sequence of this T cell receptor (beta chain) was determined in a study of T-cell memory formation after mild COVID-19. Only a few counts were recorded for this clonotype. Via MiXCR, TCRdb re-called the 5' RACE reads, giving one row per CDR3 protein. The sample lists about 560,000 distinct CDR3 sequences, roughly 21% occurring once. V lost 4 bases to trimming and J lost 1 base, with 11 bases between them. The CDR3 contains 15 residues. In germline, CDR1 is MNHNY, CDR2 SVGAGI (reference sequence). The chain has TRBV6-6 and TRBJ1-5, with TRBD1 as a possible D gene (6 bases). Sequencing was carried out using PBMCs or a T cell subset sorted from them (not recorded which). This TCR was recovered from an adult woman who had mild COVID-19 (a few samples of this study predate the infection). Cell type and time point are not known. The CDR3 DNA follows: TGTGCCAGCAGTTTACAGGGCCGGAGCAATCAGCCCCAGCATTTT. Its protein is CASSLQGRSNQPQHF.